This passage covers 29 T cell receptor beta chains from one sample sequenced in a study of identical twins' blood T cells. TCRdb passed the 5' RACE reads through MiXCR, listing each CDR3 protein once. The sample includes 300,000 to 450,000 distinct CDR3 sequences, roughly 27% of them seen just once. What was sequenced was PBMCs. The receptors come from a woman aged 18 to 55 in good health.

This clonotype was counted many times. V gene TRBV11-2 combines with J gene TRBJ2-7; the D is unclear. Trimming removed 6 bases at V and 9 bases at J, with 15 bases between. The CDR3 has 12 amino acids. Per the germline V gene, CDR1 is SGHAT and CDR2 is FQNNGV. CDR3 in DNA: TGTGCCAGCAGAGCCCTCAGCGTAAGGCAGTACTTC. Residues: CASRALSVRQYF.

This clonotype was counted between two and nine times. This rearrangement joins TRBV6-5 to TRBJ2-1; D is unresolved. The CDR3 length is 12 residues. Germline lookup yields CDR1 MNHEY and CDR2 SVGAGI. Trimming shortened V by 4 bases and J by 7 bases, and 8 bases separated the two germline ends. The chain's CDR3 is CASSSRRNEQFF. CDR3 nucleotide sequence: TGTGCCAGCAGTTCAAGAAGGAATGAGCAGTTCTTC.

CDR3 bases: TGCAGCGTTTGGAGGGACAGGGGCTATGGCTACACCTTC. Translated, it gives CSVWRDRGYGYTF. V gene TRBV29-1 combines with J gene TRBJ1-2; 10 bases line up with TRBD1. There are 13 residues in the CDR3. From germline, CDR1 is SQVTM and CDR2 ANQGSEA. Trimming took 5 bases from V and 4 from J; bases not matched to a gene: 4. The full variable domain, completed using reference TRBV29-1 and TRBJ1-2, is SAVISQKPSRDICQRGTSLTIQCQVDSQVTMMFWYRQQPGQSLTLIATANQGSEATYESGFVIDKFPISRPNLTFSTLTVSNMSPEDSSIYLCSVWRDRGYGYTFGSGTRLTVV.

This clonotype was counted only a few times. The rearrangement links TRBV20-1 to TRBJ1-2; possibly TRBD1 for D (6 bases). CDR3 size: 15 residues. CDR1 is DFQATT, CDR2 SNEGSKA, per germline (reference sequence). V shed 5 bases and J shed 3 bases, with 19 bases lying between them. CDR3 DNA: TGCAGTGCTGTACTCGGGGGGGGCGCATACTATGGCTACACCTTC. Residues: CSAVLGGGAYYGYTF.

The table lists this clonotype with many counts. As DNA, the CDR3 is TGTGCCAGCAGCGTGGACAGCTATGGCTACACCTTC. Its translation is CASSVDSYGYTF. This chain uses TRBV7-9 with TRBJ1-2; D may be TRBD1 (6 bases). V dropped 5 bases and J dropped 4 bases, with 8 bases sitting between them. CDR1 is SEHNR and CDR2 is FQNEAQ in the germline V gene (reference sequence). The CDR3 spans 12 residues.

Turning to this clonotype: Since a much larger clone is just one base distant, this may be a read error. V is TRBV28 and J is TRBJ2-1, with 7 bases that match TRBD2. The germline V gene encodes CDR1 MDHEN and CDR2 SYDVKM. This CDR3 comprises 14 residues. CDR3: CVSSSPGLNNEQFF. CDR3 sequence (DNA): TGTGTCAGCAGTTCTCCGGGACTAAACAATGAGCAGTTCTTC.

This clonotype was detected only a few times. The V gene is TRBV19, the J gene TRBJ1-1; D is undetermined. Germline V lookup: CDR1 LNHDA, CDR2 SQIVND (reference sequence). The CDR3 covers 12 residues. V shed 2 bases and J shed 6 bases, with 7 bases lying between them. The CDR3 DNA is TGTGCCAGTAGTATAACTGGGGCTGAAGCTTTCTTT. Its protein product is CASSITGAEAFF.

This clonotype showed up many times. V gene TRBV5-1 combines with J gene TRBJ2-1; TRBD2 aligns across 13 bases. CDR3 length equals 14 residues. Trimming took 4 bases from V and 10 from J; bases not matched to a gene: 5. Germline-derived CDR1 and CDR2 are SGHRS and YFSETQ. CDR3 nucleotides: TGCGCCAGCAGCCGCTTGACTAGCGGGGGGGAGCAGTTCTTC. Translation: CASSRLTSGGEQFF.

The V call is TRBV6-1, the J call TRBJ2-7, with D unclear. This CDR3 has 10 residues. From germline, CDR1 is MNHNS and CDR2 SASEGT. Trimming took 6 bases from V and 3 from J, leaving 3 bases between them. Here the CDR3 reads CASRSYEQYF. CDR3 DNA: TGTGCCAGCAGAAGCTACGAGCAGTACTTC.

The J gene is TRBJ1-5, the V gene TRBV5-5; tentatively, D is TRBD1 (5 bases). Germline V gene sequence: CDR1 SGHKS, CDR2 YYEKEE (reference sequence). The CDR3 loop spans 13 amino acids. Trimming shortened V by 7 bases and J by 4 bases, and 12 bases separated the two germline ends. The CDR3 DNA reads as TGTGCCAGCGGGGGGGAAGTAAATCAGCCCCAGCATTTT. The encoded protein is CASGGEVNQPQHF.

The rearrangement joins TRBV7-2 to TRBJ1-1; D is perhaps TRBD1 (5 bases). The V end was cut by 3 bases, the J end by 5 bases, with 13 bases between. The CDR3 contains 14 residues. The germline V gene has CDR1 SGHTA and CDR2 FQGNSA. The chain's CDR3 is CASSFVTGVTEAFF. The CDR3 nucleotides read TGTGCCAGCAGCTTTGTAACAGGAGTGACTGAAGCTTTCTTT.

J is TRBJ2-1 and V is TRBV11-2; 7 bases align to TRBD2. The trim removed 5 bases at V and 9 bases at J, leaving 13 bases unmatched. CDR1 is SGHAT and CDR2 is FQNNGV in the germline V gene. CDR3 length: 15 amino acids. The CDR3 loop reads CASSTRSQRGVEQFF. CDR3 bases: TGTGCCAGCAGCACTAGGTCACAGCGGGGCGTTGAGCAGTTCTTC.

This chain connects TRBV4-3 to TRBJ2-1, with a tentative D call TRBD2 (5 bases). The CDR3 runs 18 residues. V was cut by 2 bases and J by 7 bases, with 24 bases left in between. The germline V gene has CDR1 LGHNA and CDR2 YSLEER. CDR3 loop: CASSQFTWSSDFDNEQFF. The DNA for the CDR3 is TGCGCCAGCAGCCAATTCACCTGGAGTAGCGATTTCGATAATGAGCAGTTCTTC.

There are many counts of this clonotype. CDR3 nucleotides: TGCAGCGTTGAGGGACAGAGGAACACTGAAGCTTTCTTT. Its protein product is CSVEGQRNTEAFF. This chain uses TRBV29-1 with TRBJ1-1; the match to TRBD1 covers 7 bases. The CDR3 has 13 residues. Looked up from germline, CDR1 is SQVTM and CDR2 is ANQGSEA. V shed 3 bases and J 1 base; nucleotides not matched to a gene: 2.

V usage is TRBV25-1 and J usage is TRBJ1-3, with 7 positions matching TRBD1. The length of the CDR3 is 16 residues. The V and J ends lost 5 bases and 4 bases, in that order; junction bases with no gene match: 11. Germline V CDR1 and CDR2: MGHDK, SYGVNS. CDR3 protein: CASSRNRLRGGNTIYF. The CDR3 region has the DNA TGTGCCAGCAGTAGGAACCGGCTCAGGGGGGGAAACACCATATATTTT.

This sequence joins TRBV7-2 and TRBJ1-3; D unclear. Germline V CDR1 and CDR2: SGHTA, FQGNSA. Deletions cut 5 bases from V and 5 bases from J, with 16 bases between. CDR3 length: 15 residues. CDR3 bases: TGTGCCAGCAGCCCCCTGGGAGCTCTTAGAAACACCATATATTTT. It codes for CASSPLGALRNTIYF.

The V call is TRBV20-1, the J call TRBJ1-4; D may be TRBD1 (6 bases). Looked up from germline, CDR1 is DFQATT and CDR2 is SNEGSKA (reference sequence). The CDR3 loop spans 17 amino acids. The V gene lost 2 bases and the J gene lost 0 bases, with 16 bases spanning the gap. The CDR3 region has the DNA TGCAGTGCTAGAAAAACACCGACAGGAGCAACTAATGAAAAACTGTTTTTT. Residues: CSARKTPTGATNEKLFF.

Here the CDR3 DNA reads TGTGCCAGCAGCGTAACGCCGCGGGGGAGCACAGATACGCAGTATTTT. Translating gives CASSVTPRGSTDTQYF. The chain joins TRBV9 to TRBJ2-3, with 7 bases fitting TRBD2. Per the germline V gene, CDR1 is SGDLS and CDR2 is YYNGEE. The CDR3 has 16 residues. V lost 1 base and J lost 0; bases outside the gene matches: 5. The variable domain in full, completed from reference TRBV9 and TRBJ2-3, reads DSGVTQTPKHLITATGQRVTLRCSPRSGDLSVYWYQQSLDQGLQFLIQYYNGEERAKGNILERFSAQQFPDLHSELNLSSLELGDSALYFCASSVTPRGSTDTQYFGPGTRLTVL.

The table lists this clonotype with a few counts. The chain joins TRBV20-1 to TRBJ2-1; maybe TRBD2 (6 bases). CDR1 and CDR2 (germline): DFQATT, SNEGSKA (reference sequence). The CDR3 loop spans 14 amino acids. V was trimmed by 8 bases and J by 5 bases, leaving 19 bases between them. The CDR3 DNA sequence: TGCAGTTGGATATTCGCGGGGACCAACAATGAGCAGTTCTTC. Translated: CSWIFAGTNNEQFF.

This sequence joins TRBV5-1 and TRBJ2-1; the D gene could be TRBD1 or TRBD2 (5 bases each). V was clipped by 0 bases and J by 9 bases, with 10 bases between them. The CDR3 totals 13 residues. Germline CDR1 SGHRS, CDR2 YFSETQ. CDR3 protein: CASSLGGVGEQFF. The CDR3 DNA follows: TGCGCCAGCAGCTTGGGAGGGGTCGGTGAGCAGTTCTTC. Drawing the rest from reference TRBV5-1 and TRBJ2-1, the complete variable domain is KAGVTQTPRYLIKTRGQQVTLSCSPISGHRSVSWYQQTPGQGLQFLFEYFSETQRNKGNFPGRFSGRQFSNSRSEMNVSTLELGDSALYLCASSLGGVGEQFFGPGTRLTVL.

In its sample, this clonotype was seen a few times. V usage is TRBV20-1 and J usage is TRBJ1-5; D remains ambiguous. This CDR3 has 13 residues. Per germline, CDR1 DFQATT and CDR2 SNEGSKA (reference sequence). V lost 2 bases to trimming and J lost 4 bases, with 9 bases between them. CDR3 nucleotide sequence: TGCAGTGCTAGACAGCAGGCTAATCAGCCCCAGCATTTT. Translated: CSARQQANQPQHF.

Note on this clonotype: One end of the junction does not line up with germline, which may come from a read error. This chain joins TRBV4-1 and TRBJ2-7, with 9 nucleotides matching TRBD2. The CDR3 extends over 16 amino acids. Germline CDR1 reads MGHRA; CDR2 reads YSYEKL. The CDR3 here is CASSQEGSGSSYEQHF. In DNA form, the CDR3 reads TGCGCCAGCAGCCAAGAAGGTAGCGGGAGCTCCTACGAGCAGCACTTC.

In this sample, this clonotype turned up many times. The chain couples TRBV20-1 to TRBJ2-1, with 8 bases aligning to TRBD2. From germline, CDR1 is DFQATT and CDR2 SNEGSKA (reference sequence). The CDR3 loop spans 10 amino acids. The J segment lost 10 bases and the V segment lost 5 bases, leaving 1 base of the junction unmatched. The CDR3 protein is CSALAGEQFF. In DNA, the CDR3 is TGCAGTGCTTTAGCGGGGGAGCAGTTCTTC.

Only a few counts were recorded for this clonotype. This chain connects TRBV5-1 to TRBJ2-1; D is unclear. The V and J ends lost 1 base and 2 bases respectively, with 7 bases between them. Germline assignment: CDR1 SGHRS and CDR2 YFSETQ. The CDR3 is 14 residues long. The CDR3 region is CASSLSAPYNEQFF. The CDR3 nucleotides are TGCGCCAGCAGCTTGTCGGCACCCTACAATGAGCAGTTCTTC.

There are a few counts of this clonotype. The J gene is TRBJ2-7, the V gene TRBV7-8, with D perhaps assigned TRBD1 or TRBD2 (5 bases each). V was cut by 5 bases and J by 5 bases, with 19 bases left in between. Germline V gene data show CDR1 as SGHVS and CDR2 as FQNEAQ. CDR3 size: 15 residues. The CDR3 protein is CASSRRTTRFDEQYF. CDR3 coding DNA: TGTGCCAGCAGCCGGAGGACAACCCGATTCGACGAGCAGTACTTC.

CDR3 in amino acids: CSASGPSYEQYF. The CDR3 bases are TGCAGTGCTAGCGGGCCGAGCTACGAGCAGTACTTC. V usage is TRBV20-1 and J usage is TRBJ2-7; D is undetermined. Germline loops: CDR1 DFQATT, CDR2 SNEGSKA (reference sequence). With 3 bases removed from V and 3 bases from J, the gap between germline ends came to 9 bases. This CDR3 is 12 amino acids long.

This chain connects TRBV12-5 to TRBJ1-4; D is possibly TRBD1 (6 bases). Trimming took 5 bases from V and 5 from J, leaving 15 bases between them. CDR3 size: 15 residues. CDR1 is LGHNT, CDR2 FRNRAP, per germline. Here the CDR3 reads CASGLTGGSNEKLFF. Here the CDR3 DNA reads TGTGCTAGTGGTCTGACCGGGGGCTCAAATGAAAAACTGTTTTTT. Full variable domain (remainder filled in from reference TRBV12-5 and TRBJ1-4): DARVTQTPRHKVTEMGQEVTMRCQPILGHNTVFWYRQTMMQGLELLAYFRNRAPLDDSGMPKDRFSAEMPDATLATLKIQPSEPRDSAVYFCASGLTGGSNEKLFFGSGTQLSVL.

There are a few counts of this clonotype. The genes are TRBV5-1 and TRBJ1-1; D perhaps matches TRBD1 (5 bases). This CDR3 has 14 residues. V was trimmed by 0 bases and J by 5 bases, leaving 11 bases between them. CDR1 and CDR2 (germline): SGHRS, YFSETQ. The CDR3 DNA sequence: TGCGCCAGCAGCTTGGAAGGGGATCGGACTGAAGCTTTCTTT. This gives the protein CASSLEGDRTEAFF.

The CDR3 region has the DNA TGTGCCAGCAGTGGCCTACCACCGGGACTAGCGCCAACCGGGGAGCTGTTTTTT. Translation gives CASSGLPPGLAPTGELFF. The V call is TRBV6-2 or TRBV6-3, the J call TRBJ2-2, with 10 bases fitting TRBD2. V lost 5 bases, J lost 5 bases, and 14 bases stayed unmatched. The CDR3 contains 18 residues. CDR1 is MNHEY and CDR2 is SVGEGT in the germline V gene.